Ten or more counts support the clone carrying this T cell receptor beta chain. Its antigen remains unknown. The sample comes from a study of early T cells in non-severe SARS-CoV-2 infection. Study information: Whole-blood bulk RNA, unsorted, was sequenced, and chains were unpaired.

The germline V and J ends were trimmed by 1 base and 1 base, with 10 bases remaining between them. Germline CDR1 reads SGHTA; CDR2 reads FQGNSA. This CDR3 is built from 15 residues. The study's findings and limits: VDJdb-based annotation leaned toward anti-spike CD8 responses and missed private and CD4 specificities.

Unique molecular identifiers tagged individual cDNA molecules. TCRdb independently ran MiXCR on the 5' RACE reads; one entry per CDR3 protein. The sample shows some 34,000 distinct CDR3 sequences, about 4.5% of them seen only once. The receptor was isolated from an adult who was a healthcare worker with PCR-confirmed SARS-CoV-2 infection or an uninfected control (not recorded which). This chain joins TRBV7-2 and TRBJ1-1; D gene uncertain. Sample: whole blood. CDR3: CASSLGPSANTEAFF. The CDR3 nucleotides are TGTGCCAGCAGCTTAGGTCCGTCTGCGAACACTGAAGCTTTCTTT.